One and the same sample provided the 2 T cell receptor beta chains below, sequenced in a study of identical twins. Using its own MiXCR run on the 5' RACE reads, TCRdb lists one record per CDR3 protein. The sample holds hundreds of thousands of distinct CDR3 sequences, roughly 7.1% seen once. These data were also filed under a second study, of yellow fever vaccine responses in identical twins.

The sequenced sample consisted of PBMCs. Receptors were obtained from a woman aged 18-29 years in good health.

V and J are TRBV7-2 and TRBJ2-5, with a tentative D call TRBD2 (5 bases). The V end was cut by 1 base, the J end by 4 bases, with 16 bases between. Per germline, CDR1 SGHTA and CDR2 FQGNSA. The CDR3 consists of 16 residues. The CDR3 coding sequence is TGTGCCAGCAGCTTAGGGTCGGGGTCCTGGGGAGAGACCCAGTACTTC. This codes for CASSLGSGSWGETQYF.

Many counts were recorded for this clonotype. The junction departs from germline at one end; a sequencing error may be responsible. The chain carries TRBV12-3 or TRBV12-4 and TRBJ1-1; TRBD1 is a possible D gene (6 bases). The CDR3 extends over 16 amino acids. CDR3 nucleotides: TGTGCCAGCAAGACACAGGGAAACGTGGACGTGGGGGAAGTTTTCTTT. It is translated as CASKTQGNVDVGEVFF.